This T cell receptor (beta chain) was profiled in a study of blood T cell repertoires in COVID-19. Whole-study context: The analysed material was cDNA or gDNA that came from T cells, B-cell-depleted T cells, or PBMCs.

In the authors' workflow: How many nucleated cells were present was estimated from reference gene primer amplification. Method: immunoSEQ multiplex PCR; TCRdb's copy keeps in-frame clones and lacks some. That table is the source of V, J and clone size, and D and trimming were worked out from the DNA. The table includes over 200,000 clones, about nine tenths detected once. This clone was detected once. Germline assignment: CDR1 KGHSH and CDR2 LQKENI. This CDR3 has 15 amino acids. With 0 bases removed from V and 7 bases from J, the gap between germline ends came to 13 bases. Seattle's enrolled individuals joined amid active infection and were then monitored longitudinally.

The J gene is TRBJ1-5, the V gene TRBV18; unclear D gene. The TCR originated in a man in his thirties or forties with COVID-19, enrolled during active disease. The sequenced sample was peripheral blood. CDR3 bases: TGTGCCAGCTCACCACCTCGGGAGGATAGCCAGCCCCAGCATTTT. Residues: CASSPPREDSQPQHF.